This TCR beta chain is from a study of a mutant IDH1 vaccine in newly diagnosed glioma. The method was immunoSEQ multiplex PCR; TCRdb's version includes in-frame clones alone and lacks a portion of them. Among 30,000 to 40,000 clones listed, roughly 92% were seen once. As for time point: baseline, week 1 (first vaccination visit). Treatment: pre-vaccination baseline after standard-of-care therapy. The germline gives CDR1 SEHNR, CDR2 FQNEAQ (reference sequence). The V end lost 5 bases, the J end lost 2 bases, and 5 bases lay between the germline ends. This CDR3 contains 12 residues. The TCR originated in a man aged 18 to 35 with glioma. Material: PBMCs, obtained from a glioma patient treated with radiotherapy, temozolomide or both. The rearrangement uses TRBV7-9 and TRBJ2-3; D unresolved. This CDR3 is CASSPDTDTQYF. Written as DNA, the CDR3 is TGTGCCAGCAGCCCGGACACAGATACGCAGTATTTT.